This TCR beta chain was sequenced during a study of CD8 T cells in ankylosing spondylitis. This clonotype has a handful of counts. Its target is unknown. Study-level findings and limits: Matched ankylosing spondylitis synovial fluid reportedly showed significant enrichment of disease-linked clones. Prior literature has documented some motif variants in synovial fluid and blood from reactive arthritis. Blood of patients with ankylosing spondylitis appeared to be characterized by a TCR beta motif of about 8 highly homologous variants.

Libraries for TCR beta were made by quantitative 5'-RACE with molecular barcodes. MiXCR was run by TCRdb on the 5' RACE reads, yielding one entry per CDR3 protein. The top ten hold about 1% of the sample, which has about 450,000 distinct CDR3 sequences, 25% to 30% seen once. Sequenced input: blood, either unsorted or a sorted T cell fraction (not recorded which). This TCR derives from a male donor with ankylosing spondylitis.

The CDR3 loop reads CASSQRSSGSLGNTQYF. The CDR3, as DNA: TGTGCCAGCAGCCAGAGATCTAGCGGGAGCCTCGGGAATACGCAGTATTTT. The chain couples TRBV13 to TRBJ2-3, with 10 bases fitting TRBD2. This CDR3 comprises 17 residues. Trimming removed 5 bases from V and 7 bases from J; junction bases left unmatched: 15. CDR1 is PRHDT, CDR2 FYEKMQ, per germline (reference sequence).